A selection of T cell receptor beta chains follows, all from one sample in a study of Ad26.COV2.S vaccination and SARS-CoV-2 variants. The repertoire was sequenced with immunoSEQ multiplex PCR; TCRdb's copy has only in-frame clones and lacks some. The sample carries 300,000 to 450,000 clones, approximately 85% recorded once. Sequenced here: peripheral blood, sampled in a trial of Ad26.COV2.S vaccine versus placebo. These TCRs come from a person between 18 and 65 years old who received the Ad26.COV2.S COVID-19 vaccine or a placebo. CDR3s include the opening cysteine and the closing phenylalanine or tryptophan. A D gene is named only where the DNA matches it firmly. Some rows have no size entry. The others give once, few or many, or a class for an expanded clone.

length	V	size	J	D	CDR3	DNA
15	TRBV4-3	once	TRBJ1-1	TRBD1	CASSQEDRVNTEAFF	TGCGCCAGCAGCCAAGAGGACAGGGTGAACACTGAAGCTTTCTTT
15	TRBV30	-	TRBJ2-7	-	CAWSGGLAVSYEQYF	TGTGCCTGGAGTGGGGGACTGGCGGTCTCCTACGAGCAGTACTTC
13	TRBV6-6	-	TRBJ1-5	-	CASEVGGNQPQHF	TGTGCCAGTGAGGTGGGGGGCAATCAGCCCCAGCATTTT
15	TRBV3-1/TRBV3-2	few	TRBJ1-5	TRBD1	CASSPGTGYNQPQHF	TGTGCCAGCAGTCCCGGGACAGGGTACAATCAGCCCCAGCATTTT
12	TRBV12-3/TRBV12-4	-	TRBJ1-2	-	CASTRALYGYTF	TGTGCCAGCACCCGAGCATTGTATGGCTACACCTTC
14	TRBV7-9	once	TRBJ2-5	-	CASSPLGGQETQYF	TGTGCCAGCAGCCCCCTCGGAGGACAAGAGACCCAGTACTTC
15	TRBV5-1	-	TRBJ1-1	-	CASSPVGGGNTEAFF	TGCGCCAGCAGCCCTGTGGGGGGCGGGAACACTGAAGCTTTCTTT
16	TRBV7-9	-	TRBJ2-1	-	CASSLVWGAREPEQFF	TGTGCCAGCAGCTTAGTCTGGGGGGCAAGGGAGCCTGAGCAGTTCTTC
18	TRBV9	-	TRBJ2-6	TRBD1	CASTTTGGPSSGANVLTF	TGTGCCAGCACTACTACAGGGGGTCCAAGCTCTGGGGCCAACGTCCTGACTTTC
15	TRBV15	-	TRBJ2-7	-	CATSRPGLPAYEQYF	TGTGCCACCAGCAGACCGGGACTCCCCGCCTACGAGCAGTACTTC
16	TRBV4-3	-	TRBJ2-1	TRBD2	CASSQPLAGGVNEQFF	TGCGCCAGCAGCCAACCTCTAGCGGGAGGAGTTAATGAGCAGTTCTTC
15	TRBV5-4	-	TRBJ2-7	TRBD2	CASSLGSGGEYEQYF	TGTGCCAGCAGCTTGGGTAGCGGGGGAGAATACGAGCAGTACTTC
14	TRBV6-2/TRBV6-3	-	TRBJ2-3	-	CASSHQTGSDTQYF	TGTGCCAGCAGTCATCAGACAGGCTCAGATACGCAGTATTTT
10	TRBV20-1	-	TRBJ2-7	-	CSALFGEQYF	TGCAGTGCTCTCTTCGGCGAGCAGTACTTC
18	TRBV28	-	TRBJ1-5	-	CASSSGMAGVGSNQPQHF	TGTGCCAGCAGTTCGGGCATGGCGGGTGTTGGGAGCAATCAGCCCCAGCATTTT
17	TRBV6-1	-	TRBJ1-5	TRBD1	CASSESKGAGHYQPQHF	TGTGCCAGCAGTGAATCCAAGGGGGCAGGGCACTATCAGCCCCAGCATTTT
11	TRBV30	once	TRBJ2-7	-	CAWRDTYEQYF	TGTGCCTGGAGGGACACCTACGAGCAGTACTTC
16	TRBV7-8	-	TRBJ2-2	TRBD1	CASSFLGTGDTGELFF	TGTGCCAGCAGCTTCCTGGGGACAGGGGACACCGGGGAGCTGTTTTTT
16	TRBV5-1	-	TRBJ1-6	-	CASSLEAGSYNSPLHF	TGCGCCAGCAGCTTGGAGGCCGGCTCCTATAATTCACCCCTCCACTTT
13	TRBV6-5	few	TRBJ1-5	-	CASIATVFQPQHF	TGTGCCAGCATAGCGACAGTCTTTCAGCCCCAGCATTTT
16	TRBV6-6	-	TRBJ2-2	-	CASRHLGPRGTGELFF	TGTGCCAGCAGGCACTTAGGGCCTAGGGGAACCGGGGAGCTGTTTTTT